The TCR beta chain under discussion was sequenced for a study of T-cell reconstitution after alpha-beta-depleted transplantation in children. In germline, CDR1 is SGHRS, CDR2 YFSETQ. The ends were cut back, 1 base at V and 8 bases at J, with 13 bases in the middle. CDR3 length equals 14 residues. With regard to this clonotype: What it recognizes is unknown.

TCRbeta library preparation incorporated unique molecular identifiers. MiXCR, applied by TCRdb to the PCR reads, yields one record per CDR3 protein. The data hold around 490,000 distinct CDR3 sequences, with about an eighth observed a single time. Study-level results: T-cell counts and diversity at one year following transplant were attributed mainly to newly produced T cells. Several hundred graft clones that had expanded were reportedly the source of alpha-beta T cells about two months after transplant.

The sequencing here drew on PBMCs, mostly from graft donor cells, taken 180 days after TCRalphabeta/CD19-depleted stem cell transplant. The rearrangement links TRBV5-1 to TRBJ2-1; D ambiguous. This sequence originates from a female patient between 2 and 15 years old who had a stem cell transplant for aplastic anemia, so the T cells may come from the graft donor. CDR3 sequence reads: CASSLSAFVDEQFF. CDR3 DNA sequence: TGCGCCAGCAGCTTGTCGGCATTTGTCGATGAGCAGTTCTTC.